This T cell receptor beta chain is drawn from a study of blood T cell repertoires in COVID-19. Participants were aged about 18 to 100 years from about two dozen US areas. Cohort 3 recovery required two negative PCRs, clearance, or symptom resolution. Germline CDR1 LGHDT, CDR2 YNNKEL (reference sequence). V trimming: 1 base; J trimming: 7 bases; junction bases outside the gene matches: 8. There are 17 residues in the CDR3. The data were produced by immunoSEQ multiplex PCR, yet TCRdb's version contains in-frame clones alone and is incomplete. This table has about 320,000 clones, over 75% appearing once.

The clonotype was recovered from a young man who had recovered from COVID-19. The sequencing sample was made of PBMCs or T cells enriched from blood (not recorded which). The chain combines TRBV3-1 (or the pseudogene TRBV3-2) with TRBJ1-6; 9 bases line up with TRBD1. The CDR3 here is CASSQGSGQGWNSPLHF. The CDR3 coding sequence is TGTGCCAGCAGCCAAGGCTCGGGACAGGGCTGGAATTCACCCCTCCACTTT.